This T cell receptor beta chain was retrieved from a study of identical twins. TCRdb reanalysed the 5' RACE reads using MiXCR and keeps one entry per CDR3 protein. The sample records some 760,000 distinct CDR3 sequences, 15% to 20% being singletons. The germline CDR1 and CDR2 sequences are DFQATT and SNEGSKA (reference sequence). This CDR3 contains 12 residues. The V end lost 3 bases, the J end lost 2 bases, and 7 bases lay between the germline ends. The donor group consisted entirely of healthy Caucasians. This clonotype was seen only a few times. The sample was also reused in another study, on T cells expressing NK-cell markers. That study reports: From sorted CD3+CD56+NKG2C+, CD3+CD56+NKG2C- and CD3+CD56-NKG2C+ T cells came the TCR beta repertoires. The sorts in several experiments were restricted to alpha-beta TCR T cells by an anti-gamma-delta TCR antibody.

The sequenced material came from PBMCs. This TCR derives from a young woman in good health. The chain combines TRBV20-1 with TRBJ1-1; D not certain. The CDR3 here is CSASQSNTEAFF. In nucleotides, the CDR3 is TGCAGTGCTAGCCAAAGTAACACTGAAGCTTTCTTT.